Shown below are 8 T cell receptor beta chains from a single sample sequenced in a study of Graves' ophthalmopathy and Graves' hyperthyroidism. RNA transcripts were the template, and TCR beta CDR3 regions were amplified from them. First-round RT-PCR used HTBI primers; second-round multiplex PCR followed. TCRdb recomputed calls from the multiplex PCR reads with MiXCR, one row per CDR3 protein. The sample has about 390,000 distinct CDR3 sequences; 15% are singletons. The specimen sequenced was peripheral blood. Receptor source: a woman aged 18-29 years with stable Graves' hyperthyroidism.

At least ten counts were recorded for this clonotype. V is TRBV20-1 and J is TRBJ1-2, with a possible D match to TRBD1 (6 bases). V was shortened by 1 base and J by 4 bases, with 13 bases between the two germline ends. Germline values: CDR1 DFQATT, CDR2 SNEGSKA (reference sequence). CDR3 length: 14 amino acids. CDR3 nucleotide sequence: TGCAGTGCTAGAGTCACAGGGCTAAGCTATGGCTACACCTTC. It yields the protein CSARVTGLSYGYTF.

This clonotype was found many times. This chain joins TRBV9 and TRBJ1-2; no reliable D call. The CDR3 length is 12 residues. CDR1 SGDLS and CDR2 YYNGEE come from the germline V gene. Trimming took off 4 bases at V and 8 bases at J, with 12 bases between the two ends. CDR3 in amino acids: CASSSRNEGYTF. CDR3 sequence (DNA): TGTGCCAGCAGCAGCCGGAATGAGGGCTACACCTTC.

In its sample, this clonotype was seen many times. The CDR3 here is CASSFWGNSPLHF. Written as DNA, the CDR3 is TGTGCCAGCAGTTTTTGGGGAAATTCACCCCTCCACTTT. The chain carries TRBV12-3 or TRBV12-4 and TRBJ1-6; D remains unclear. Trimming cost V 3 bases and J 7 bases, with 7 bases left between them. The CDR3 sequence is 13 residues long.

This clonotype was detected many times. This chain joins TRBV6-1 and TRBJ1-6, with unresolved D. The V end was cut by 6 bases, the J end by 9 bases, with 18 bases between. CDR1 MNHNS and CDR2 SASEGT come from the germline V gene. CDR3 length: 15 residues. The CDR3 protein is CASSLDGVRGSPLHF. The CDR3 nucleotides read TGTGCCAGCAGCCTCGATGGTGTGAGAGGTTCACCCCTCCACTTT.

This clonotype was seen a few times. The V and J genes are TRBV19 and TRBJ1-1; no clear D. With 5 bases removed from V and 1 base from J, the gap between germline ends came to 14 bases. The germline V gene encodes CDR1 LNHDA and CDR2 SQIVND (reference sequence). The CDR3 is 15 amino acids. The CDR3 sequence: CASSGYEEGNTEAFF. The CDR3 coding sequence is TGTGCCAGTAGTGGTTATGAGGAGGGGAACACTGAAGCTTTCTTT.

The rearrangement uses TRBV20-1 and TRBJ2-5; a possible D gene is TRBD1 (7 bases). V was shortened by 6 bases and J by 3 bases, with 17 bases between the two germline ends. Germline-derived CDR1 and CDR2 are DFQATT and SNEGSKA (reference sequence). CDR3 length: 14 amino acids. This CDR3 reads CSASRQGGEETQYF. The CDR3 DNA reads as TGCAGTGCATCCAGACAGGGCGGGGAAGAGACCCAGTACTTC.

This clonotype has only a few counts. The rearrangement joins TRBV6-1 to TRBJ2-4; D is perhaps TRBD1 or TRBD2 (6 bases each). V was trimmed by 8 bases and J by 0 bases, leaving 26 bases between them. The CDR3 extends over 19 amino acids. CDR1 MNHNS and CDR2 SASEGT come from the germline V gene. CDR3 DNA: TGTGCCAGCTTCGGGCCCGGCGGGGACATTCGGACAGCCAAAAACATTCAGTACTTC. Translating it yields CASFGPGGDIRTAKNIQYF.

This clonotype was recorded many times. This chain uses TRBV6-1 with TRBJ2-2; D call uncertain. Trimming took off 6 bases at V and 3 bases at J, with 8 bases between the two ends. In germline, CDR1 is MNHNS, CDR2 SASEGT. The CDR3 covers 13 residues. CDR3 residues: CASRGIDTGELFF. The CDR3 DNA sequence: TGTGCCAGCAGGGGGATCGACACCGGGGAGCTGTTTTTT.